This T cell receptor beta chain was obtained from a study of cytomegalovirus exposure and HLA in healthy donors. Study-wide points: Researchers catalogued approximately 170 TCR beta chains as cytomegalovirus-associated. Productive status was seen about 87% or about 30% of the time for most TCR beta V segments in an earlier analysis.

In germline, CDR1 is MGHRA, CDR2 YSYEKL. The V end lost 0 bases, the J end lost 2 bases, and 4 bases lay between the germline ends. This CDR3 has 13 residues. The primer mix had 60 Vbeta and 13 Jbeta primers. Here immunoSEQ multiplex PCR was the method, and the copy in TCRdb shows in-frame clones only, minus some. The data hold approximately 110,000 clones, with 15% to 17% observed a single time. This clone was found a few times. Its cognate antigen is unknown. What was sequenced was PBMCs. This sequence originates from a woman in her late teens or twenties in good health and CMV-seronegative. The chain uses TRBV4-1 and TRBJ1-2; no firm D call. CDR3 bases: TGCGCCAGCAGCCAAGATATGAACTATGGCTACACCTTC. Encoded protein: CASSQDMNYGYTF.